This note documents a single T cell receptor beta chain sequence. Antigen: not known. At one of its ends the junction is not consistent with the germline gene, which may arise from a read error. This entry is derived from a study of blood T cells in healthy people across ages. Study-wide points: Researchers deemed the diversity estimates from one million T cells underestimates. Among T cells, TCR beta diversity per million cells dropped roughly linearly as age rose. Naive CD4+ cells and diversity were both higher in long-lived donors than in aged donors.

This CDR3 region has 15 residues. Germline V gene lookup returns CDR1 MNHEY and CDR2 SVGAGI. A J-beta primer mix and a sample-barcoded 5' primer were used in a second PCR of about 7 to 12 cycles. TCRdb recomputed calls from the 5' RACE reads with MiXCR, one row per CDR3 protein. The sample lists approximately 350,000 distinct CDR3 sequences; 45% to 60% were seen once. What was sequenced was blood. The receptor comes from a man aged 55 to 70 in good health. V usage is TRBV6-5 and J usage is TRBJ2-1, with 10 positions matching TRBD2. CDR3 sequence reads: CASSPGLADYNGQFF. The DNA of the CDR3 is TGTGCCAGCAGTCCCGGACTAGCGGACTACAATGGGCAGTTCTTC.